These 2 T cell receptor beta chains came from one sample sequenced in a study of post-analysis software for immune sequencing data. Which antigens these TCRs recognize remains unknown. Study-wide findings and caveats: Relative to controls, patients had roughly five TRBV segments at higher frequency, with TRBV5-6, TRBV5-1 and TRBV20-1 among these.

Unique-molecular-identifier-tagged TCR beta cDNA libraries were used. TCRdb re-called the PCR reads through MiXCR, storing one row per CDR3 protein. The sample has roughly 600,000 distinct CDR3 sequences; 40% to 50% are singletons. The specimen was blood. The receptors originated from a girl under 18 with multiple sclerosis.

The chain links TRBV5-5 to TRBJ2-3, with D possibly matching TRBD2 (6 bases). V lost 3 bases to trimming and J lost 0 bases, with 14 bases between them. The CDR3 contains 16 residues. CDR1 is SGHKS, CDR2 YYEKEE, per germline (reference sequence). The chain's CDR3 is CASSWRSGGSTDTQYF. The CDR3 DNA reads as TGTGCCAGCAGCTGGCGTTCCGGGGGAAGCACAGATACGCAGTATTTT. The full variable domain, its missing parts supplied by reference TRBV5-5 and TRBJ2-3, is DAGVTQSPTHLIKTRGQQVTLRCSPISGHKSVSWYQQVLGQGPQFIFQYYEKEERGRGNFPDRFSARQFPNYSSELNVNALLLGDSALYLCASSWRSGGSTDTQYFGPGTRLTVL.

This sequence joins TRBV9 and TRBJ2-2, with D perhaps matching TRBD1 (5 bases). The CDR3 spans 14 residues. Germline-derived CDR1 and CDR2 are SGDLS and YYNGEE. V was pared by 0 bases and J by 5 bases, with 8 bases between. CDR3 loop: CASSVGRATGELFF. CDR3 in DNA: TGTGCCAGCAGCGTAGGCAGGGCTACCGGGGAGCTGTTTTTT.